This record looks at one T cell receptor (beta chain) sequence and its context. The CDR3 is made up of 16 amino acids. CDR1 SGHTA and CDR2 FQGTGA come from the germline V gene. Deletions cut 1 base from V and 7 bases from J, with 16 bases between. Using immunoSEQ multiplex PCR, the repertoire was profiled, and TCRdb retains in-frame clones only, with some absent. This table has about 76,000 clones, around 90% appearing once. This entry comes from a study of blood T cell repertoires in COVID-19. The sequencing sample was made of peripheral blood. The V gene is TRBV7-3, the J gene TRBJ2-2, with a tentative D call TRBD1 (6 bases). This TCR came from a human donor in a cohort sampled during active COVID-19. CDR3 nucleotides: TGTGCCAGCAGCTTAAGTCCAAGGGACAACCACGGGGAGCTGTTTTTT. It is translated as CASSLSPRDNHGELFF.